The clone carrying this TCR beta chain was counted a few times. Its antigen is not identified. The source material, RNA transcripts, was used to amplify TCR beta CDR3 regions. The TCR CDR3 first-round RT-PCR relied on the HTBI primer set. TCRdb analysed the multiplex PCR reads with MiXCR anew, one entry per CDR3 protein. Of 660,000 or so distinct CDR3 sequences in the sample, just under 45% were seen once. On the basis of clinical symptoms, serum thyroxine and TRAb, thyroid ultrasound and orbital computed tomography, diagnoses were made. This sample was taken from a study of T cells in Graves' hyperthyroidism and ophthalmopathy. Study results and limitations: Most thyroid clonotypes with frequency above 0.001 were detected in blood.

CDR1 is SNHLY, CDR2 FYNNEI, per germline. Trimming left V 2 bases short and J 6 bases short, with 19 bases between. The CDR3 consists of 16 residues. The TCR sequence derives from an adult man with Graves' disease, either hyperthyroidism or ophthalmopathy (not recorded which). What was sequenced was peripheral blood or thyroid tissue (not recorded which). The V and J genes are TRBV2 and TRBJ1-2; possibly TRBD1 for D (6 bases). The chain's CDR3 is CASSEHKGGGTDGYTF. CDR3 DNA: TGTGCCAGCAGTGAACACAAAGGGGGGGGCACGGATGGCTACACCTTC. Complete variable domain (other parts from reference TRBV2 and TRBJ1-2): EPEVTQTPSHQVTQMGQEVILRCVPISNHLYFYWYRQILGQKVEFLVSFYNNEISEKSEIFDDQFSVERPDGSNFTLKIRSTKLEDSAMYFCASSEHKGGGTDGYTFGSGTRLTVV.